This T cell receptor (beta chain) is from a study of cytomegalovirus exposure and HLA in healthy donors. This PCR relied on a set of 60 Vbeta primers and 13 Jbeta primers. Clones were sequenced by immunoSEQ multiplex PCR, and TCRdb holds only the in-frame ones, with some missing. This sample yields more than 150,000 clones, of which about 82% are seen a single time; around 1.6% belongs to the top ten. In the case of this clone: Its antigen is still unknown.

Findings and caveats of the study: Generally TCR sequences proved uncommon, though certain public TCRs appeared in numerous donors. The authors later linked a missense DCLRE1C variant to TCR beta V- and J-gene trimming. Earlier analysis found most TCR beta V segments productive about 87% or about 30% of the time.

The receptor was derived from a man aged 18 to 30 in good health and CMV-seronegative. Sequencing used PBMCs.

The CDR3 DNA follows: TGTGCCAGCAGCCTCCTCCGGACTCGCAACGAGCAGTACTTC. Amino acids: CASSLLRTRNEQYF. V and J are TRBV27 and TRBJ2-7, with D perhaps TRBD2 (5 bases). Germline V lookup: CDR1 MNHEY, CDR2 SMNVEV (reference sequence). The CDR3 is made up of 14 amino acids. V was shortened by 6 bases and J by 5 bases, with 17 bases between the two germline ends.